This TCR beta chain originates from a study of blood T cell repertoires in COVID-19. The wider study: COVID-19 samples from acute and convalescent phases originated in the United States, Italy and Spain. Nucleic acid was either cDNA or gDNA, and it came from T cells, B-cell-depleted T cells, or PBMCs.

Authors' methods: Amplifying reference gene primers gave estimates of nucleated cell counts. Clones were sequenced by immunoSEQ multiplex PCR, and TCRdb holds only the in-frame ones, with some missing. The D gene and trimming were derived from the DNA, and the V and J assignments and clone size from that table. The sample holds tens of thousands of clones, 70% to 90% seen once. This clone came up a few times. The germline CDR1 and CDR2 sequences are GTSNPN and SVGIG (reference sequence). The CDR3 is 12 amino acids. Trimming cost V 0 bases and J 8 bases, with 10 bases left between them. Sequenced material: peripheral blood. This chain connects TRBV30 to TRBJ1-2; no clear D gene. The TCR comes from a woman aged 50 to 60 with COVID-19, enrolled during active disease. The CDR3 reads CAWSVPGWGYTF. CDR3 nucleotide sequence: TGTGCCTGGAGTGTACCGGGGTGGGGCTACACCTTC.